This T cell receptor beta chain was sequenced in a study of blood T cell repertoires in COVID-19. On the study more broadly: Sources were T cells, B-cell-depleted T cells, or PBMCs; the material itself was cDNA or gDNA.

The CDR3 runs to 16 residues. Trimming removed 2 bases from V and 0 bases from J; junction bases left unmatched: 7. Germline loops: CDR1 MNHEY, CDR2 SVGEGT. Assay used: immunoSEQ multiplex PCR; TCRdb lists only in-frame clones, some missing. Found here are about 32,000 clones, about nine tenths of them singletons; the top ten hold approximately 3.7%. Sample: peripheral blood. This TCR was sampled from a man aged 55 to 70 with acute or convalescent COVID-19. The chain couples TRBV6-2 or TRBV6-3 to TRBJ2-7; 7 bases are a match to TRBD2. The CDR3 reads CASSYSRSSGSYEQYF. The CDR3 coding sequence is TGTGCCAGCAGTTACAGTCGGTCTAGCGGCTCCTACGAGCAGTACTTC.